This section outlines one TCR beta chain sequence together with its context. The study ran its PCR with 60 Vbeta and 13 Jbeta primers. Libraries were prepared by immunoSEQ multiplex PCR; TCRdb keeps only in-frame clonotypes and omits some of them. The table records about 98,000 clones, roughly 81% of them present only once. CDR1 is GTSNPN and CDR2 is SVGIG in the germline V gene (reference sequence). The CDR3 consists of 13 residues. Trimming took 1 base from V and 5 from J, leaving 9 bases between them. This record comes from a study of cytomegalovirus exposure and HLA in healthy donors. Specimen: PBMCs. The V call is TRBV30, the J call TRBJ2-1, with unresolved D. This receptor was identified in a man aged 40-50 years in good health and CMV-seronegative. CDR3 residues: CAWSASNDNEQFF. The CDR3 DNA is TGTGCCTGGAGTGCTAGTAACGACAATGAGCAGTTCTTC.